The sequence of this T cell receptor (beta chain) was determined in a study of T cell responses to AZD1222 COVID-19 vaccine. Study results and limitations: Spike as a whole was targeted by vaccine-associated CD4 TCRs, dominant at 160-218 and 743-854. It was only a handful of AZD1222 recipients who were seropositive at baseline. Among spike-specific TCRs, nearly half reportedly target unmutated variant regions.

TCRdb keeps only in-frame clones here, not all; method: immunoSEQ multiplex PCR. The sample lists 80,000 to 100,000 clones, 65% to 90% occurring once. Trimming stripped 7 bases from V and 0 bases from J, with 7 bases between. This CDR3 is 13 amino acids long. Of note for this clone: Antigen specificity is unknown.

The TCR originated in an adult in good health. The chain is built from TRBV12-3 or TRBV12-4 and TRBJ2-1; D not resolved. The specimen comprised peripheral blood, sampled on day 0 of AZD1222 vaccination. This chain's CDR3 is CASKGNSYNEQFF. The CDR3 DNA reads TGTGCCAGCAAGGGAAACTCCTACAATGAGCAGTTCTTC.